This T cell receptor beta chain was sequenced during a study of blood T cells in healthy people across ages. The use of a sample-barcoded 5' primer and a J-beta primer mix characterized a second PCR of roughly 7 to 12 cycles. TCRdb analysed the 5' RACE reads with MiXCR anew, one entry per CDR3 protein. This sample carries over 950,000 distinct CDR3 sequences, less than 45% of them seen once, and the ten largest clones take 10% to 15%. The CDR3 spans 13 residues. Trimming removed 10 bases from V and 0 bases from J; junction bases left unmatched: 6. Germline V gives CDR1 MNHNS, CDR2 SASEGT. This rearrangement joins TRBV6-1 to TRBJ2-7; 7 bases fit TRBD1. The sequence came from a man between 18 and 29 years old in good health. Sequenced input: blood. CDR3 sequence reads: CAIHRTGSYEQYF. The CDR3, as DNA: TGTGCCATACACCGGACAGGCTCCTACGAGCAGTACTTC.